Listed below are T cell receptor beta chains from one sample, sequenced in a study of control samples from healthy donors and cancer patients. Here immunoSEQ multiplex PCR was the method, and the copy in TCRdb shows in-frame clones only, minus some. The repertoire holds some 70,000 clones, with 83% as singletons. The sequencing sample was made of blood. These receptors were collected from a man aged 60-69 years in good health. CDR3s include the opening cysteine and the closing phenylalanine or tryptophan. The D gene is left open where the match is weak. Clone size, where shown, is once, few, many, or a class for clones that have expanded.

>TRBJ2-5|TRBV7-9|-|TRBD2
TGTGCCAGCAGCTTTGTTAGTTGGCAGGGAGGGGAGACCCAGTACTTC
CASSFVSWQGGETQYF
>TRBJ2-5|TRBV19|few|TRBD1
TGTGCCAGTTCACAGACAGGGAACCAAGAGACCCAGTACTTC
CASSQTGNQETQYF
>TRBJ2-1|TRBV3-1/TRBV3-2|-|-
TGTGCCAGCAGCCCAACGGTCGGGGCCACCTACAATGAGCAGTTCTTC
CASSPTVGATYNEQFF
>TRBJ2-3|TRBV11-2|-|TRBD2
TGTGCCAGCAGCTTAGATCGGGGGGGACCCACAGATACGCAGTATTTT
CASSLDRGGPTDTQYF
>TRBJ2-2|TRBV6-1|-|-
TGTGCCGCGACAGGATTGTACACCGGGGAGCTGTTTTTT
CAATGLYTGELFF
>TRBJ2-1|TRBV9|-|TRBD2
TGTGCCAGCAGCGCTTTAGCGGGAGGGCTTAGCTCCTACAATGAGCAGTTCTTC
CASSALAGGLSSYNEQFF
>TRBJ1-2|TRBV14|-|-
TGTGCCAGCAGCCAAATAGGCGATAACTATGGCTACACCTTC
CASSQIGDNYGYTF
>TRBJ2-3|TRBV10-2|-|-
TGCGCCAGCAAGGTAGCCACTAGCACAGATACGCAGTATTTT
CASKVATSTDTQYF
>TRBJ2-4|TRBV7-2|-|-
TGTGCCAGCAGCTTAGCGCAGGGTACTGACATTCAGTACTTC
CASSLAQGTDIQYF
>TRBJ2-5|TRBV5-6|-|-
TGTGCCAGCAGCTGGTACCCTAGCTGGGACCAGAGGGAACAAGAGACCCAGTACTTC
CASSWYPSWDQREQETQYF
>TRBJ2-7|TRBV5-1|-|TRBD1
TGCGCCAGCAGCCCCTTAGTCGGACAGGAGTACGAGCAGTACTTC
CASSPLVGQEYEQYF
>TRBJ2-7|TRBV6-2/TRBV6-3|-|-
TGTGCCAGCAGTTACGGGACCTCCAGAAGCTCCTACGAGCAGTACTTC
CASSYGTSRSSYEQYF
>TRBJ2-7|TRBV4-1|-|TRBD1
TGCGCCAGCAGCCCTAGGACAGGGCGGACCTACGAGCAGTACTTC
CASSPRTGRTYEQYF
>TRBJ2-1|TRBV10-2|-|-
TGCGCCAGCAGTGAGACGGGAAGCTACAATGAGCAGTTCTTC
CASSETGSYNEQFF
>TRBJ1-1|TRBV18|few|TRBD1
TGTGCCAGCTCACCATTACCGGGACAGCTGAACACTGAAGCTTTCTTT
CASSPLPGQLNTEAFF
>TRBJ1-4|TRBV28|-|-
TGTGCCAGCAGTGAGGGGAGTAGGTTTGAAAAACTGTTTTTT
CASSEGSRFEKLFF
>TRBJ2-7|TRBV14|-|-
TGTGCCAGCAGCGCACGGGGGCGAAGTGCCTACGAGCAGTACTTC
CASSARGRSAYEQYF
>TRBJ1-5|TRBV28|once|-
TGTGCCAGCATCCGGGATCTCAATCAGCCCCAGCATTTT
CASIRDLNQPQHF
>TRBJ1-6|TRBV19|-|-
TGTGCCAGTAGTGGGCAGGGGACTTCACCCCTCCACTTT
CASSGQGTSPLHF
>TRBJ2-3|TRBV7-3|-|TRBD1
TGTGCCAGCAGCCCTAACAGGGGGCGGGGGGATACGCAGTATTTT
CASSPNRGRGDTQYF
>TRBJ1-1|TRBV4-1|-|TRBD1
TGCGCCAGCAGCCAAAACAGGGGCGGGAACACTGAAGCTTTCTTT
CASSQNRGGNTEAFF
>TRBJ2-5|TRBV6-6|-|TRBD1
TGTGCCAGCAGCCACCGTCCGGACAGGGTGGAAGAGACCCAGTACTTC
CASSHRPDRVEETQYF
>TRBJ1-5|TRBV14|-|TRBD1
TGTGCCAGCGGGGGACAGCGCAATCAGCCCCAGCATTTT
CASGGQRNQPQHF
>TRBJ2-5|TRBV30|-|-
TGTGCCTGGAGTGTACAGAGGGGAGGACAAGAGACCCAGTACTTC
CAWSVQRGGQETQYF
>TRBJ2-7|TRBV7-2|-|TRBD1
TGTGCCAGCAGCTTAGATCCAGGGGGCTACGACGAGCAGTACTTC
CASSLDPGGYDEQYF
>TRBJ2-2|TRBV5-1|-|-
TGCGCCAGCAGCCCCCCCGGGGCAGCCAACACCGGGGAGCTGTTTTTT
CASSPPGAANTGELFF
>TRBJ2-2|TRBV7-2|-|-
TGTGCCAGCAGCACCGGGACTGTAAACACCGGGGAGCTGTTTTTT
CASSTGTVNTGELFF
>TRBJ2-5|TRBV6-5|-|TRBD1
TGTGCCAGCACCGGAGACAGGGTGGAGACCCAGTACTTC
CASTGDRVETQYF
>TRBJ2-7|TRBV14|-|-
TGTGCCAGCAGCCAAAAGGGGAAGCAGTACTTC
CASSQKGKQYF
>TRBJ2-5|TRBV11-3|-|TRBD2
TGTGCCAGCAGCTTAGGGACTAGCGGAGGAGAGACCCAGTACTTC
CASSLGTSGGETQYF
>TRBJ1-4|TRBV6-5|-|-
TGTGCCAGCAGTTACTCCGGGGCAGGGGATGAAAAACTGTTTTTT
CASSYSGAGDEKLFF
>TRBJ1-2|TRBV7-9|once|TRBD1
TGTGCCAGCAGCTTCGGGACAGGGGGCCTCTATGGCTACACCTTC
CASSFGTGGLYGYTF
>TRBJ2-7|TRBV6-2/TRBV6-3|-|-
TGTGCCAGCAGTTACGGGGGCTCCTACGAGCAGTACTTC
CASSYGGSYEQYF
>TRBJ2-7|TRBV5-1|-|-
TGCGCCAGCAGCTCGGGCGGAGGGTCGATTTACGAGCAGTACTTC
CASSSGGGSIYEQYF
>TRBJ2-3|TRBV7-6|-|-
TGTGCCAGCAGCTTAGAGGTCAGGGGTACAGATACGCAGTATTTT
CASSLEVRGTDTQYF
>TRBJ1-4|TRBV28|-|TRBD1
TGTGCCAGCACCGAAGCCGGGACAGGGCGAGAAAAACTGTTTTTT
CASTEAGTGREKLFF
>TRBJ2-3|TRBV5-1|-|TRBD2
TGCGCCAGCAGCGCCCGACTAGCGGGGCACACAGATACGCAGTATTTT
CASSARLAGHTDTQYF
>TRBJ2-7|TRBV6-5|-|-
TGTGCCAGCAGCTCCGGGGGATTTAACGAGCAGTACTTC
CASSSGGFNEQYF
>TRBJ1-5|TRBV6-5|-|-
TGTGCCAGCATAAGTTCGGGGGGCGTTCAGCCCCAGCATTTT
CASISSGGVQPQHF
>TRBJ2-7|TRBV28|-|TRBD1
TGTGCCAGCAGGCGGGGGACAGGGGTCTACGAGCAGTACTTC
CASRRGTGVYEQYF
>TRBJ2-1|TRBV4-2|-|TRBD2
TGTGCCAGCAGCCCAGACCCTAGCGGGAGTAAGTATGAGCAGTTCTTC
CASSPDPSGSKYEQFF
>TRBJ1-5|TRBV19|-|-
TGTGCCAGTAGTGTTGGGCAGATTAGCAATCAGCCCCAGCATTTT
CASSVGQISNQPQHF
>TRBJ2-7|TRBV5-4|few|-
TGTGCCAGCAGCGAGAAAGGGGGCTCCTACGAGCAGTACTTC
CASSEKGGSYEQYF
>TRBJ2-1|TRBV19|-|-
TGTGCCAGTAGTGTCGCGGGATTTAAGGCTGAGCAGTTCTTC
CASSVAGFKAEQFF
>TRBJ2-1|TRBV27|few|-
TGTGCCAGCAGTTTCCGTGCGGGGAATTACAATGAGCAGTTCTTC
CASSFRAGNYNEQFF
>TRBJ1-1|TRBV18|-|TRBD1
TGTGCCAGCTCACCGGACAGGGGTTTTACTGAAGCTTTCTTT
CASSPDRGFTEAFF
>TRBJ1-4|TRBV5-5|few|-
TGTGCCAGCAGCTTCGGTGGGGCCCCCAATGAAAAACTGTTTTTT
CASSFGGAPNEKLFF
>TRBJ2-7|TRBV7-2|-|-
TGTGCCAGCAGCCCCGGGACCCGGCGGGAGCAGTACTTC
CASSPGTRREQYF
>TRBJ1-4|TRBV28|-|TRBD1
TGTGCCAGCACCACGGGTGGGGGACAGATTAATGAAAAACTGTTTTTT
CASTTGGGQINEKLFF
>TRBJ1-1|TRBV6-5|-|-
TGTGCCAGCAGTTCCCACGGGACACCTGAAGCTTTCTTT
CASSSHGTPEAFF
>TRBJ2-1|TRBV4-2|once|TRBD2
TGTGCCAGCAGCCAGCCGGGACTAGCGGGATCTGGCAATGAGCAGTTCTTC
CASSQPGLAGSGNEQFF
>TRBJ2-5|TRBV4-1|-|-
TGCGCCAGCAGCCAAGATCTAATTGGGACGGGGAGTGCCCAGTACTTC
CASSQDLIGTGSAQYF
>TRBJ1-2|TRBV19|-|TRBD1
TGTGCCAGTAGAAGCGGACAGGTCGAAACAAACTATGGCTACACCTTC
CASRSGQVETNYGYTF
>TRBJ1-1|TRBV3-1/TRBV3-2|-|-
TGTGCCAGCAGCCAAAGTGGGGGGCTCACTGAAGCTTTCTTT
CASSQSGGLTEAFF
>TRBJ1-5|TRBV9|-|-
TGTGCCAGCAGCGTGGAAGGGGTTCGCAATCAGCCCCAGCATTTT
CASSVEGVRNQPQHF